This entry features one T cell receptor beta chain sequence. Its target is not known. The data were obtained in a study of T cell repertoires in cytomegalovirus infection. At the level of the study: Recently identified HLA-C-restricted and well-studied HLA-B-restricted CMV epitopes were used. It can be stated that public TCR beta signatures indicated CMV infection as well as a matching HLA type.

Each CDR3 protein is one row after TCRdb ran MiXCR on the reads. The profile shows under 120,000 distinct CDR3 sequences, roughly 39% of them singletons. Study observations and caveats: People with CMV and the relevant HLA were identified by cumulative public TCR beta family frequency. Ex vivo responses were dominated by HLA-C-restricted CMV-specific TCR beta clonotypes.

The CDR3 covers 15 residues. Germline V gives CDR1 LGHDT, CDR2 YNNKEL (reference sequence). V was shortened by 2 bases and J by 5 bases, with 16 bases between the two germline ends. The source of this sequence is a human donor in good health (CMV status not recorded). Some clones in this sample may be carry-over from other donors' samples. This material consisted of CD8+ T cells from cultured PBMCs, taken from culture after CMV antigen stimulation. The rearrangement links TRBV3-1 to TRBJ2-7; D might be TRBD1 (5 bases). The CDR3 DNA reads TGTGCCAGCAGCCAAAGGGCAGGGAAAAGAGACGAGCAGTACTTC. Translating it yields CASSQRAGKRDEQYF.